This T cell receptor beta chain was observed in a study of blood T cell repertoires in COVID-19. Only in-frame clones appear in the TCRdb table, and some are missing; sequencing was by immunoSEQ multiplex PCR. The sample has approximately 210,000 clones; around 80% are singletons. Germline V CDR1 and CDR2: SGHTS, YDEGEE. V gave up 2 bases and J gave up 5 bases; unmatched junction bases: 6. CDR3 length: 14 amino acids. The source is a woman between 50 and 59 years old with acute COVID-19. The sequencing sample was made of PBMCs or T cells enriched from blood (not recorded which). The chain has TRBV5-8 and TRBJ1-1, with 7 bases fitting TRBD1. The DNA of the CDR3 is TGTGCCAGCAGCTTCAGGGGACAGCGTACTGAAGCTTTCTTT. Its translation: CASSFRGQRTEAFF.